This T cell receptor (beta chain) was identified during a study of cytomegalovirus exposure and HLA in healthy donors. The PCR had 60 Vbeta and 13 Jbeta primers. The data were produced by immunoSEQ multiplex PCR, yet TCRdb's version contains in-frame clones alone and is incomplete. The repertoire holds around 210,000 clones, with around 77% as singletons. The CDR3 totals 16 residues. Trimming cost V 0 bases and J 4 bases, with 13 bases left between them. Germline V gene data show CDR1 as MNHNY and CDR2 as SVGAGI (reference sequence). The chain recombines TRBV6-6 with TRBJ1-5, with a tentative D call TRBD1 (6 bases). Source material: PBMCs. This sequence was found in a woman aged 30 to 39 in good health and CMV-seronegative. The DNA of the CDR3 is TGTGCCAGCAGTTACTCATTGGGGGCTTGGAATCAGCCCCAGCATTTT. Amino acids: CASSYSLGAWNQPQHF.